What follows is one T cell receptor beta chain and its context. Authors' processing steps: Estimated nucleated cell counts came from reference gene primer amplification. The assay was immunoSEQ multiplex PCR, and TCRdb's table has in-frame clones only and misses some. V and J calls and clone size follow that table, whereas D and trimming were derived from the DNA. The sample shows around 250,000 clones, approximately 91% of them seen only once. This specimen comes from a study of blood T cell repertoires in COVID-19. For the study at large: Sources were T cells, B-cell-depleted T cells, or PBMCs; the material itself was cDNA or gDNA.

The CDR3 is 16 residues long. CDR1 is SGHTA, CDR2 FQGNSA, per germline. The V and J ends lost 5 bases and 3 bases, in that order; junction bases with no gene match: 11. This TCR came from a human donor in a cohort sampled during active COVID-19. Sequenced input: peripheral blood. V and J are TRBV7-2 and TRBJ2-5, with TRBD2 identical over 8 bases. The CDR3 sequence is CASSRKTTAGEETQYF. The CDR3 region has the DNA TGTGCCAGCAGCCGGAAAACTACAGCGGGGGAAGAGACCCAGTACTTC. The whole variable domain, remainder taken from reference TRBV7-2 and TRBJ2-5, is GAGVSQSPSNKVTEKGKDVELRCDPISGHTALYWYRQSLGQGLEFLIYFQGNSAPDKSGLPSDRFSAERTGGSVSTLTIQRTQQEDSAVYLCASSRKTTAGEETQYFGPGTRLLVL.